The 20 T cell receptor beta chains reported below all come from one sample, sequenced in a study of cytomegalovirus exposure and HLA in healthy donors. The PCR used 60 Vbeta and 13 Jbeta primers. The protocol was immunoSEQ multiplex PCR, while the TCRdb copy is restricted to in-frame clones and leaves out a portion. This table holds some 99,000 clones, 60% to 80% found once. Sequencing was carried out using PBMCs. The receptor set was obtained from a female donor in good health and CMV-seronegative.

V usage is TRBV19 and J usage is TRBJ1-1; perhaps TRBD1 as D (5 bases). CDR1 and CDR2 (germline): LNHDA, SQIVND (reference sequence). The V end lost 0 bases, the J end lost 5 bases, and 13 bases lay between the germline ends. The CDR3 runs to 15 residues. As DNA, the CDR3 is TGTGCCAGTAGTATAGATCGGGGCGGGGGAACTGAAGCTTTCTTT. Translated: CASSIDRGGGTEAFF.

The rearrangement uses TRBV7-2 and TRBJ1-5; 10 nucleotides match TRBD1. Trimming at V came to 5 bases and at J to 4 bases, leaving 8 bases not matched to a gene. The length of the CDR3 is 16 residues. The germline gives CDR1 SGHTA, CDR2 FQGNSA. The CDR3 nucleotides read TGTGCCAGCAGCCCGACAGGGGGCTCTTGGAATCAGCCCCAGCATTTT. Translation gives CASSPTGGSWNQPQHF.

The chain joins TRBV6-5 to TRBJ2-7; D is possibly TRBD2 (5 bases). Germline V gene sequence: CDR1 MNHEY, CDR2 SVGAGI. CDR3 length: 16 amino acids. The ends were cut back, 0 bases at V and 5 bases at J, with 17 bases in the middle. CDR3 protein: CASSYSRAVARHEQYF. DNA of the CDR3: TGTGCCAGCAGTTACTCGCGGGCTGTTGCGAGGCACGAGCAGTACTTC.

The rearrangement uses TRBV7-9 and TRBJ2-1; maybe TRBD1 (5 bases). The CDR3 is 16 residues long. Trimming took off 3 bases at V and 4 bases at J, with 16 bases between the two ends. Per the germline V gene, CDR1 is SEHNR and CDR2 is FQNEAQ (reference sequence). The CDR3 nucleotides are TGTGCCAGCAGCTTTTCTAAGGGGTCGGCTTACAATGAGCAGTTCTTC. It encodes CASSFSKGSAYNEQFF.

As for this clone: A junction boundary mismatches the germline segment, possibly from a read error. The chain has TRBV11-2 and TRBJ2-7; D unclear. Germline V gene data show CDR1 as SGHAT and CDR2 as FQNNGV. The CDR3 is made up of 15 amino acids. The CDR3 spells CASGLSRVESYEQYF. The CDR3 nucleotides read TGTGCCAGCGGCTTATCACGGGTAGAGTCCTACGAGCAGTACTTC. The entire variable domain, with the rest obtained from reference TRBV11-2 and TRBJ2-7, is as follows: EAGVAQSPRYKIIEKRQSVAFWCNPISGHATLYWYQQILGQGPKLLIQFQNNGVVDDSQLPKDRFSAERLKGVDSTLKIQPAKLEDSAVYLCASGLSRVESYEQYFGPGTRLTVT.

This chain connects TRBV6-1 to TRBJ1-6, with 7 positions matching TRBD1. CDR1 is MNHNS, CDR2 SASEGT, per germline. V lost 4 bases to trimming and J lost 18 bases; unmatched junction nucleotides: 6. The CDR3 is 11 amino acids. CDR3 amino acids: CASSAKGAGHF. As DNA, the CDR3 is TGTGCCAGCAGTGCAAAGGGGGCCGGCCACTTT.

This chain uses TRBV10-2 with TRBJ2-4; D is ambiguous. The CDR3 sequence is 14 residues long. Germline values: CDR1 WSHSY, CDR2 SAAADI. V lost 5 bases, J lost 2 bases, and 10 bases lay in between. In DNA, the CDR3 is TGCGCCAGCAGTTCAGTTCCAACCAAAAACATTCAGTACTTC. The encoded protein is CASSSVPTKNIQYF.

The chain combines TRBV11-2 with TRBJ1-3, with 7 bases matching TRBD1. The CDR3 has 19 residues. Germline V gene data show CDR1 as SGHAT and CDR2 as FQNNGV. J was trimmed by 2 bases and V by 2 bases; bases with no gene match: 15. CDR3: CASSLKFRQGIDPGNTIYF. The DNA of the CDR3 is TGTGCCAGCAGCTTAAAGTTTCGACAGGGTATCGACCCTGGAAACACCATATATTTT.

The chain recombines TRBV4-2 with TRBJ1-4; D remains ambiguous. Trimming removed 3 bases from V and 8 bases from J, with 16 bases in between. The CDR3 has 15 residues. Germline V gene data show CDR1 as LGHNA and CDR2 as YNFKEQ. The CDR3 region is CASSHILRVGEKLFF. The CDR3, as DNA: TGTGCCAGCAGCCATATCTTACGGGTTGGCGAAAAACTGTTTTTT.

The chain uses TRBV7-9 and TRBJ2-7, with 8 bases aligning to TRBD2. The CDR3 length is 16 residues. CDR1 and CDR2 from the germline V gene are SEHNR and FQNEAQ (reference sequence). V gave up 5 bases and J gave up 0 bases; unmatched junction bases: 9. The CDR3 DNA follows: TGTGCCAGCAGCCCGAAAGGGACTAGGAGCTCCTACGAGCAGTACTTC. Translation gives CASSPKGTRSSYEQYF. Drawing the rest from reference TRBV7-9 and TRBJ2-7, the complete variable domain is DTGVSQNPRHKITKRGQNVTFRCDPISEHNRLYWYRQTLGQGPEFLTYFQNEAQLEKSRLLSDRFSAERPKGSFSTLEIQRTEQGDSAMYLCASSPKGTRSSYEQYFGPGTRLTVT.

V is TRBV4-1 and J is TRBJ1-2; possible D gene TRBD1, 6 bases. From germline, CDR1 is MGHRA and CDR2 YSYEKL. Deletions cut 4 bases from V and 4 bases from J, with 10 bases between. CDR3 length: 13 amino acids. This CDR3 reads CASSPGTTYGYTF. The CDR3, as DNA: TGCGCCAGCAGCCCCGGGACAACCTATGGCTACACCTTC.

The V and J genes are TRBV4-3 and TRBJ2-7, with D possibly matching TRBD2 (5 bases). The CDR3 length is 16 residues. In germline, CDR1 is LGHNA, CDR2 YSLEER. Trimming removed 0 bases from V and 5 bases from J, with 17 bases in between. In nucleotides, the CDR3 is TGCGCCAGCAGCCAAGAGGTGAGGGCTCGTTCCGACGAGCAGTACTTC. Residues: CASSQEVRARSDEQYF.

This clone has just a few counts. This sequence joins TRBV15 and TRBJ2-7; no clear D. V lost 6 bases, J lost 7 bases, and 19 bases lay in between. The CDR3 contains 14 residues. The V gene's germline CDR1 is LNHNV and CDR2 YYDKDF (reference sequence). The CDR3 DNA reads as TGTGCCACCAGTAGTCCCCGCCCGCCTCGGGAGCAGTACTTC. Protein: CATSSPRPPREQYF.

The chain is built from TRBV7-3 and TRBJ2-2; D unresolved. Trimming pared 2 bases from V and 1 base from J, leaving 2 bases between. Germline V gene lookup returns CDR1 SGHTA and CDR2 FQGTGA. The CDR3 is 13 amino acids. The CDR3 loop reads CASSLRNTGELFF. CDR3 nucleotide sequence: TGTGCCAGCAGCTTACGGAACACCGGGGAGCTGTTTTTT.

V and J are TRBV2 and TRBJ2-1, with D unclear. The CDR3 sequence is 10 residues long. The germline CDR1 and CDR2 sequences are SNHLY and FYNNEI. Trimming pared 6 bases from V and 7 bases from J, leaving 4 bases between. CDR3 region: CASRRNEQFF. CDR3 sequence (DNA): TGTGCCAGCAGGAGGAATGAGCAGTTCTTC.

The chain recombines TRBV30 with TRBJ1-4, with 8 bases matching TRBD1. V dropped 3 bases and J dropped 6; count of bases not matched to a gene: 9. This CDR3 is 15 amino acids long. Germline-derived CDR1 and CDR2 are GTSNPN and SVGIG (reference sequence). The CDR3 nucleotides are TGTGCCTGGAGGGAGCCTTGGACAGGGTATGAAAAACTGTTTTTT. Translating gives CAWREPWTGYEKLFF.

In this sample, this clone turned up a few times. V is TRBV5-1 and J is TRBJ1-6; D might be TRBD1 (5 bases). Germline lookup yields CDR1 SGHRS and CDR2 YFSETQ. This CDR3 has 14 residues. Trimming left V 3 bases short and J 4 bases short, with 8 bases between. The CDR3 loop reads CASSSGLYNSPLHF. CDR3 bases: TGCGCCAGCAGCTCGGGACTGTATAATTCACCCCTCCACTTT.

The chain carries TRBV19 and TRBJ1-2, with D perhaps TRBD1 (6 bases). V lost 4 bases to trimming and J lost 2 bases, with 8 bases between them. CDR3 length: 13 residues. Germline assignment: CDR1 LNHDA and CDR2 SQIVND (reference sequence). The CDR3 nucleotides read TGTGCCAGTAGTACCCAGGGGAACTATGGCTACACCTTC. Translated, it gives CASSTQGNYGYTF.

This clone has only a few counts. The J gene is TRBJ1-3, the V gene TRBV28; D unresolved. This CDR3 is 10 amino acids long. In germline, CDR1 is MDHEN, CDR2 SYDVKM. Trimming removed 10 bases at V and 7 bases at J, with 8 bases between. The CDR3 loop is CATLRNTIYF. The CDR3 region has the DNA TGTGCCACCCTCCGGAACACCATATATTTT.

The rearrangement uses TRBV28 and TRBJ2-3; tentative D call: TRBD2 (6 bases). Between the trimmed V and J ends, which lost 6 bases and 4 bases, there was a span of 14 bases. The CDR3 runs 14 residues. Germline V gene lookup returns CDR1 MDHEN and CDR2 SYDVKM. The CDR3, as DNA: TGTGCCAGCAGCCTCGGAGGGCCCCCAGATACGCAGTATTTT. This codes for CASSLGGPPDTQYF.